What follows is one T cell receptor (beta chain) and its context. Its specificity is not known. This sample is part of a study of OX40 agonist ivuxolimab in advanced cancers. Germline-derived CDR1 and CDR2 are WSHSY and SAAADI. Trimming took 0 bases from V and 5 from J, leaving 13 bases between them. This CDR3 contains 16 residues. Libraries were prepared by immunoSEQ multiplex PCR; TCRdb keeps only in-frame clonotypes and omits some of them. The table has approximately 67,000 clones, 80% to 90% seen once; the top ten hold 2% to 2.5%. Findings and limits, study-wide: Some of the nonresponding patients also showed low levels of normalized T-cell clonal expansion.

The sequenced sample was CD4+ or CD8+ T cells sorted from blood, obtained in a trial of the OX40 agonist ivuxolimab. The receptor's source is an adult with an advanced solid tumor such as melanoma, head and neck, liver or kidney cancer. The chain combines TRBV10-2 with TRBJ2-2, with a weak D call TRBD1 (6 bases). This CDR3 is CASSESRTVRTGELFF. DNA of the CDR3: TGCGCCAGCAGTGAGTCGAGGACAGTTCGGACCGGGGAGCTGTTTTTT.